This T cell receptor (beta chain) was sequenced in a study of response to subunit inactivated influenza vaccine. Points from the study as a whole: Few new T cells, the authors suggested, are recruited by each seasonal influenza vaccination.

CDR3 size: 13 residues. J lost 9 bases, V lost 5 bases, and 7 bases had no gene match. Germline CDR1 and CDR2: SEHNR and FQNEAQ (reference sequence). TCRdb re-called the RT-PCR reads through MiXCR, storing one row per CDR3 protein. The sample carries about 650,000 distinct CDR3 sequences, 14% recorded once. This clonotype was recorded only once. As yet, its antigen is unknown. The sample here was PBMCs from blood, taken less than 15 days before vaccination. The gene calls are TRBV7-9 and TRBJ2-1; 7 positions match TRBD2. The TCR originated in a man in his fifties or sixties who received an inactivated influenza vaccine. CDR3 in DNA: TGTGCCAGCAGCCGCGGACTAGACGGTGAGCAGTTCTTC. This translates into CASSRGLDGEQFF.